This T cell receptor beta chain originates from a study of blood T cell repertoires in COVID-19. About the research overall: COVID-19 samples, acute and convalescent, were from the United States, Italy and Spain. The analysed material was cDNA or gDNA that came from T cells, B-cell-depleted T cells, or PBMCs.

Looked up from germline, CDR1 is SGHDT and CDR2 is YYEEEE. The V segment lost 0 bases and the J segment 4 bases; nucleotides outside the gene matches: 2. The CDR3 loop spans 15 amino acids. Per the study methods: Amplification with reference gene primers provided the estimates of nucleated cell counts. Repertoires were generated with immunoSEQ multiplex PCR, while TCRdb's copy carries only in-frame clones and drops some. V and J calls and clone size are given by that table; D and trimming were obtained from the DNA. Seen here are roughly 32,000 clones, 87% observed once, and the top ten hold about an eighth.

This chain joins TRBV5-6 and TRBJ2-2; TRBD1 matches at 8 bases. The sample taken for sequencing was peripheral blood. The clonotype comes from a man between 60 and 70 years old with active COVID-19. The CDR3 here is CASSLDRGITGELFF. CDR3 in DNA: TGTGCCAGCAGCTTGGACAGGGGGATCACCGGGGAGCTGTTTTTT.